This TCR beta chain was sequenced in a study of T cells after yellow fever vaccination. Germline lookup yields CDR1 LNHDA and CDR2 SQIVND (reference sequence). The CDR3 is 13 amino acids. V shed 0 bases and J shed 9 bases, with 9 bases lying between them. This clonotype was seen many times. Each CDR3 protein is one row after TCRdb ran MiXCR on the 5' RACE reads. The sample shows 25,000 to 35,000 distinct CDR3 sequences, around 4.8% of them seen only once. This sequence originates from a man aged 25-45 years who received the YFV17D yellow fever vaccine. The chain carries TRBV19 and TRBJ2-1, with D hard to call. This specimen consisted of CD8+ T cells sorted from PBMCs, obtained 5 days after the yellow fever booster vaccination. The CDR3 nucleotides are TGTGCCAGTAGTATAGAATGGGTCGGTGAGCAGTTCTTC. This codes for CASSIEWVGEQFF.